The T cell receptor (beta chain) described here comes from a study of identical twins. With 4 bases removed from V and 0 bases from J, the gap between germline ends came to 15 bases. Germline loops: CDR1 SGHRS, CDR2 YFSETQ. The CDR3 loop spans 16 amino acids. Template switching added a universal primer site, and cDNA bore unique molecular identifiers. TCRdb called the 5' RACE reads again in MiXCR, with one record for every CDR3 protein. The table records around 490,000 distinct CDR3 sequences, roughly 15% of them present only once. This clonotype has only a few counts. These data also formed part of another study, on yellow fever vaccine responses in identical twins.

The rearrangement uses TRBV5-1 and TRBJ2-3; D ambiguous. The receptor's source is a woman aged 18-35 years in good health. The sample was CD4+ T cells sorted from blood. CDR3 coding DNA: TGCGCCAGCAGCATCTTGGGTATCCTCAGCACAGATACGCAGTATTTT. Protein sequence: CASSILGILSTDTQYF.